The rows below give T cell receptor beta chains drawn from one sample of a study of neurological immune-mediated disorders. In TCRdb, the 5' RACE reads were re-called with MiXCR into one record per CDR3 protein. The data contain around 80,000 distinct CDR3 sequences, 10% to 13% of them seen just once; the ten biggest clones take up about 2%. The sequenced sample was PBMCs. These receptors were obtained from a man aged 40-50 years in good health. The CDR3 runs from the conserved cysteine through the conserved F or W. A D gene is named only where the DNA matches it firmly. Only some rows state a clone size, as once, few, many or a class for expanded clones.

>TRBD2|NA|TRBV12-3/TRBV12-4|TRBJ2-2|16
CASSFGVAGAMEKLFF
TGTGCCAGCAGTTTCGGGGTAGCGGGAGCGATGGAGAAGCTGTTTTTT
>TRBD1|many|TRBV20-1|TRBJ1-2|14
CSARGQGFEHGYTF
TGCAGTGCTCGGGGACAGGGATTCGAGCATGGCTACACCTTC
>NA|many|TRBV5-5|TRBJ2-6|16
CASAAMGTSGANVLTF
TGTGCCAGCGCCGCTATGGGGACATCTGGGGCCAACGTCCTGACTTTC
>NA|many|TRBV28|TRBJ1-2|14
CASSLGDGVFGYTF
TGTGCCAGCAGTTTAGGCGACGGGGTATTTGGCTACACCTTC
>NA|many|TRBV4-2|TRBJ2-7|13
CASSQGNSYEQYF
TGTGCCAGCAGCCAAGGGAACAGCTACGAGCAGTACTTC
>TRBD2|many|TRBV20-1|TRBJ2-3|15
CSARRGGGSTDTQYF
TGCAGTGCGAGACGCGGGGGAGGAAGCACAGATACGCAGTATTTT
>TRBD2|few|TRBV7-2|TRBJ2-7|15
CASSSTSGLSYEQYF
TGTGCCAGCAGCTCGACTAGCGGATTATCCTACGAGCAGTACTTC
>TRBD2|many|TRBV2|TRBJ2-5|14
CASSDTGGQETQYF
TGTGCCAGCAGTGATACGGGGGGCCAAGAGACCCAGTACTTC
>NA|NA|TRBV13|TRBJ2-7|16
CASSKNEAARPYEQYF
TGTGCCAGCAGCAAAAACGAGGCGGCCCGGCCCTACGAGCAGTACTTC
>NA|many|TRBV7-9|TRBJ1-1|13
CASSLGPTIEAFF
TGTGCCAGCAGCTTAGGCCCTACTATTGAAGCTTTCTTT
>TRBD2|many|TRBV28|TRBJ2-5|16
CASRNVEGGPVETQYF
TGTGCCAGCAGGAATGTAGAGGGAGGGCCTGTTGAGACCCAGTACTTC
>TRBD2|many|TRBV7-3|TRBJ2-5|15
CASSFIGGARETQYF
TGTGCCAGCAGCTTTATCGGGGGGGCTCGAGAGACCCAGTACTTC
>NA|NA|TRBV5-1|TRBJ2-1|22
CASSFYICSANLGLAAYNEQFF
NA
>NA|many|TRBV2|TRBJ2-5|16
CASSQPGRMFQETQYF
TGTGCCAGCAGTCAGCCGGGACGGATGTTCCAAGAGACCCAGTACTTC
>NA|many|TRBV29-1|TRBJ1-2|12
CSVDKLNYGYTF
TGCAGCGTTGATAAGCTTAACTATGGCTACACCTTC
>NA|many|TRBV2|TRBJ2-1|13
CARSTPTNNEQFF
TGTGCCAGGAGTACCCCTACAAACAATGAGCAGTTCTTC
>TRBD2|many|TRBV5-6|TRBJ2-1|16
CASSLELATSYNEQFF
TGTGCCAGCAGCTTGGAACTAGCGACCTCCTACAATGAGCAGTTCTTC
>TRBD2|many|TRBV15|TRBJ2-5|17
CATSFPWLAGFQETQYF
TGTGCCACCAGCTTCCCCTGGCTAGCGGGATTTCAAGAGACCCAGTACTTC
>NA|few|TRBV18|TRBJ1-1|14
CASSPQGPNTEAFF
TGTGCCAGCTCACCCCAGGGCCCGAACACTGAAGCTTTCTTT
>NA|NA|TRBV7-9|TRBJ2-3|18
CASSSEGGQFKRTDTQYF
TGTGCCAGCAGCTCAGAGGGGGGACAATTCAAGCGCACAGATACGCAGTATTTT
>NA|NA|TRBV19|TRBJ2-1|12
CASSFFGDEQFF
TGTGCCAGTAGCTTCTTTGGGGATGAGCAGTTCTTC
>NA|many|TRBV20-1|TRBJ1-5|12
CSAGRGTGTQHF
TGCAGTGCTGGTCGGGGAACAGGGACCCAGCATTTT
>NA|NA|TRBV19|TRBJ2-7|16
CASSIGGHILLYEQYF
TGTGCCAGTAGTATCGGAGGACACATCCTTCTCTACGAGCAGTACTTC
>TRBD2|many|TRBV5-1|TRBJ2-3|16
CASSLASGANTDTQYF
TGCGCCAGCAGCTTGGCTAGCGGGGCCAACACAGATACGCAGTATTTT
>NA|many|TRBV2|TRBJ1-4|14
CASSQRAGNEKLFF
TGTGCCAGCAGCCAAAGGGCAGGAAATGAAAAACTGTTTTTT
>TRBD1|many|TRBV7-2|TRBJ1-1|14
CASSLSGGWTEAFF
TGTGCCAGCAGCCTCTCAGGGGGCTGGACTGAAGCTTTCTTT
>NA|few|TRBV10-3|TRBJ2-1|13
CAIIREWDNEQFF
TGTGCCATCATCAGGGAATGGGACAATGAGCAGTTCTTC
>NA|many|TRBV5-6|TRBJ2-7|15
CASSLINSRDYEQYF
TGTGCCAGCAGCTTGATAAATAGTAGGGACTACGAGCAGTACTTC
>NA|many|TRBV5-5|TRBJ2-2|14
CASSRDTSTGELFF
TGTGCCAGCAGCCGGGACACCTCCACCGGGGAGCTGTTTTTT
>NA|many|TRBV12-3/TRBV12-4|TRBJ1-1|14
CASSFLQGVTEAFF
TGTGCCAGCAGTTTCCTACAGGGTGTGACTGAAGCTTTCTTT
>NA|NA|TRBV14|TRBJ2-1|17
CASSQDQEFSSYNEQFF
TGTGCCAGCAGTCAAGATCAGGAGTTTAGCTCCTACAATGAGCAGTTCTTC
>TRBD2|many|TRBV5-1|TRBJ2-1|15
CASSFRLAAYNEQFF
TGCGCCAGCAGCTTCCGACTAGCGGCCTACAATGAGCAGTTCTTC
>NA|many|TRBV29-1|TRBJ2-2|12
CSSEGNTGELFF
TGCAGCTCCGAGGGGAACACCGGGGAGCTGTTTTTT
>TRBD2|many|TRBV20-1|TRBJ2-3|13
CSAQAGSPDTQYF
TGCAGTGCTCAAGCGGGAAGCCCGGATACGCAGTATTTT
>TRBD2|many|TRBV6-5|TRBJ2-5|16
CASSYSSQGLDETQYF
TGTGCCAGCAGTTACTCGAGCCAGGGACTAGATGAGACCCAGTACTTC
>NA|many|TRBV5-5|TRBJ2-7|15
CASSLVEASSYEQYF
TGTGCCAGCAGCTTGGTGGAGGCAAGCTCCTACGAGCAGTACTTC
>TRBD2|many|TRBV5-1|TRBJ2-3|16
CASSLGRAGNTDTQYF
TGCGCCAGCAGCTTGGGTCGAGCGGGAAACACAGATACGCAGTATTTT
>NA|many|TRBV6-5|TRBJ1-1|13
CASSYPGQPEAFF
TGTGCCAGCAGTTACCCCGGACAGCCTGAAGCTTTCTTT
>TRBD1|NA|TRBV5-1|TRBJ2-5|15
CASSFAGGAGETQYF
TGCGCCAGCAGCTTCGCAGGGGGCGCAGGGGAGACCCAGTACTTC
>NA|many|TRBV2|TRBJ2-1|14
CASSEWATLNEQFF
TGTGCCAGCAGTGAATGGGCGACACTCAATGAGCAGTTCTTC
>TRBD1|many|TRBV6-2/TRBV6-3|TRBJ2-2|15
CASSLTGGAAGELFF
TGTGCCAGCAGTTTGACAGGGGGCGCGGCCGGGGAGCTGTTTTTT
>NA|few|TRBV9|TRBJ2-4|14
CASSVGQGKNIQYF
TGTGCCAGCAGCGTAGGCCAGGGGAAAAACATTCAGTACTTC
>TRBD2|few|TRBV20-1|TRBJ2-5|15
CSAFKTSGREKTQYF
TGCAGTGCTTTTAAGACTAGCGGGAGGGAAAAGACCCAGTACTTC
>NA|many|TRBV2|TRBJ2-1|16
CASSAGSGDFHNEQFF
TGTGCCAGCAGTGCCGGTTCAGGGGATTTTCACAATGAGCAGTTCTTC
>TRBD1|NA|TRBV6-5|TRBJ2-5|15
CASSSFRGRRETQYF
TGTGCCAGCAGTAGTTTCAGGGGGCGCCGGGAGACCCAGTACTTC
>TRBD1|NA|TRBV6-6|TRBJ2-7|12
CASGTGGYDQYF
TGTGCCAGTGGGACAGGGGGTTACGACCAGTACTTC
>NA|many|TRBV15|TRBJ1-5|12
CATSRGNQPQHF
TGTGCCACCAGCAGAGGGAATCAGCCCCAGCATTTT
>NA|many|TRBV28|TRBJ2-1|15
CASSFRWGSYNEQFF
TGTGCCAGCAGTTTCAGATGGGGCTCCTACAATGAGCAGTTCTTC
>NA|many|TRBV19|TRBJ2-7|14
CASSFSAEPYEQYF
TGTGCCAGTAGTTTTTCAGCGGAGCCCTACGAGCAGTACTTC
>NA|many|TRBV6-5|TRBJ2-2|17
CASSYSLALVNTGELFF
TGTGCCAGCAGTTACTCGCTCGCGCTGGTGAACACCGGGGAGCTGTTTTTT
>NA|many|TRBV6-4|TRBJ2-1|13
CASSPLSSAEQFF
TGTGCCAGCAGTCCACTTTCGAGTGCTGAGCAGTTCTTC
>NA|many|TRBV7-9|TRBJ1-1|11
CASSSGAQAFF
TGTGCCAGCAGCTCAGGGGCCCAAGCTTTCTTT
>NA|many|TRBV25-1|TRBJ2-4|12
CASSPQGDIQYF
TGTGCCAGCAGTCCTCAGGGCGACATTCAGTACTTC